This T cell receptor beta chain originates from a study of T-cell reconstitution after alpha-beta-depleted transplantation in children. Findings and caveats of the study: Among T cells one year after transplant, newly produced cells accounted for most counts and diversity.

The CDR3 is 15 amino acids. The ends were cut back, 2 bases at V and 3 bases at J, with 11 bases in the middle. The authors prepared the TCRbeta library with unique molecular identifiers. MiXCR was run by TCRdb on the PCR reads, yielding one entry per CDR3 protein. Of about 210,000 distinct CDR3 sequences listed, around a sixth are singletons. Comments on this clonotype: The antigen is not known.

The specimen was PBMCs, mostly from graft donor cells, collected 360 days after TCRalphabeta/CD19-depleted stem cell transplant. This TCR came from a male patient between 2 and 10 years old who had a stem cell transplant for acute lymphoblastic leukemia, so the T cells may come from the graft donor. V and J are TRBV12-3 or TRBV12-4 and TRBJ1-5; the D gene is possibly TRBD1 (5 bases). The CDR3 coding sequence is TGTGCCAGCAGTTTACAGGGTGGGGTCAATCAGCCCCAGCATTTT. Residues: CASSLQGGVNQPQHF.